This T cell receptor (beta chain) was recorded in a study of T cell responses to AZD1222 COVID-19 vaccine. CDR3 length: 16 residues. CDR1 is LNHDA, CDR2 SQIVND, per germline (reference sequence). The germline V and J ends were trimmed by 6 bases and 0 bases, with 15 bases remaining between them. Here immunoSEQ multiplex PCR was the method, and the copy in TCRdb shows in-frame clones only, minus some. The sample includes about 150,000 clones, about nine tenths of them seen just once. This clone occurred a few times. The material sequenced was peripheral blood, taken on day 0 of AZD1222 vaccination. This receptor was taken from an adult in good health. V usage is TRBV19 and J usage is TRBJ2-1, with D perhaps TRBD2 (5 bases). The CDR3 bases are TGTGCCAGTAGCCGTCGTGGGGAGAGCTCCTACAATGAGCAGTTCTTC. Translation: CASSRRGESSYNEQFF.